The clone carrying this T cell receptor (beta chain) was seen many times. V was trimmed by 3 bases and J by 0 bases, leaving 9 bases between them. This CDR3 has 14 amino acids. From germline, CDR1 is WNHNN and CDR2 SYGVQD (reference sequence). This sample is drawn from a study of molecular identifiers for immune sequencing clone quantification. TCRdb fed the PCR reads into MiXCR, producing one record per CDR3 protein. The sample contains tens of thousands of distinct CDR3 sequences, about a fifth of which appear only once. The chain couples TRBV10-1 to TRBJ2-7; D unclear. This clonotype was obtained from a human donor in good health. Some libraries in this study had Jurkat cell RNA spiked in. Sequencing input: naive CD8+ T cells from blood, with Jurkat cell RNA spiked in. As for subset: FACS-sorted CD8+CD4-CCR7+CD45RA+ naive T cells. The DNA of the CDR3 is TGCGCCAGCAGTGACAGGCAGAGCTCCTACGAGCAGTACTTC. Translating it yields CASSDRQSSYEQYF.